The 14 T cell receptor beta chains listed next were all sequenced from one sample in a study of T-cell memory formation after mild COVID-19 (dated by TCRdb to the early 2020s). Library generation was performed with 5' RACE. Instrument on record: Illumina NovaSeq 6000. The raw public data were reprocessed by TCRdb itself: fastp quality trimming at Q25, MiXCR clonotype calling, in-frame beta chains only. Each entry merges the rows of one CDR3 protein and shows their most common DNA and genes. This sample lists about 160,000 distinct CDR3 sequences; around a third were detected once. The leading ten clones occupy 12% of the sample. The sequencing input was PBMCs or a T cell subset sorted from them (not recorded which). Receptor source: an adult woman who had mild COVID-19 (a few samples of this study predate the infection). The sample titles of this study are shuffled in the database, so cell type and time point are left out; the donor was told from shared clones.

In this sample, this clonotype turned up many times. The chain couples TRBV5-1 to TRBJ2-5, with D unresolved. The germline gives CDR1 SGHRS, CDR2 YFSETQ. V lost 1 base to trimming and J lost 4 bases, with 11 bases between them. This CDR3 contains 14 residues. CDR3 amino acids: CASSLSGVGETQYF. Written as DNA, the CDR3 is TGCGCCAGCAGCTTGTCTGGCGTGGGAGAGACCCAGTACTTC. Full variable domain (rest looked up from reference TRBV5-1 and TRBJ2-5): KAGVTQTPRYLIKTRGQQVTLSCSPISGHRSVSWYQQTPGQGLQFLFEYFSETQRNKGNFPGRFSGRQFSNSRSEMNVSTLELGDSALYLCASSLSGVGETQYFGPGTRLLVL.

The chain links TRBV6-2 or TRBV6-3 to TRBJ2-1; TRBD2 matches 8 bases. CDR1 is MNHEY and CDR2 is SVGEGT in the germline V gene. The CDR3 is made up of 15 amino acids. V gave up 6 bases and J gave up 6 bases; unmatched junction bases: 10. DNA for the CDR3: TGTGCCAGCAGCCCCTATTCAGCGGGAGTCAATGAGCAGTTCTTC. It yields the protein CASSPYSAGVNEQFF.

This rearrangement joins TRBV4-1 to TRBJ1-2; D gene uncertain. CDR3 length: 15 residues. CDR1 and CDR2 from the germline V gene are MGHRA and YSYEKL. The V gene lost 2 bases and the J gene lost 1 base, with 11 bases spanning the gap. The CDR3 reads CASSQSLRNNYGYTF. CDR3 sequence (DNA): TGCGCCAGCAGCCAATCGCTTCGCAATAACTATGGCTACACCTTC.

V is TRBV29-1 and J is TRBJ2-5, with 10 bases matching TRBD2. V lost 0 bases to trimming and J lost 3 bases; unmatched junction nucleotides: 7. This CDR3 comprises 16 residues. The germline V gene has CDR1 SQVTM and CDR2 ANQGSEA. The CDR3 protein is CSVEDYLAGAEETQYF. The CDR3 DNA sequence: TGCAGCGTTGAAGATTACCTAGCGGGAGCTGAAGAGACCCAGTACTTC.

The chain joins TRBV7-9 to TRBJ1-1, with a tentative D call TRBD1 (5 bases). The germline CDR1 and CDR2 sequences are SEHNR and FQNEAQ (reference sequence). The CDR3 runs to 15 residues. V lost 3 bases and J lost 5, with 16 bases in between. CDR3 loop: CASSLHKGISTEAFF. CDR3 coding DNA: TGTGCCAGCAGCTTGCATAAGGGGATTTCGACTGAAGCTTTCTTT.

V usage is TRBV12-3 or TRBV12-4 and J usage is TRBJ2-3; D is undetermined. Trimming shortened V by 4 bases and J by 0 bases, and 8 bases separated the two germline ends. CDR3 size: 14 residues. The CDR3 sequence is CASSSYDSTDTQYF. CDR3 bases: TGTGCCAGCAGTTCATACGACAGCACAGATACGCAGTATTTT.

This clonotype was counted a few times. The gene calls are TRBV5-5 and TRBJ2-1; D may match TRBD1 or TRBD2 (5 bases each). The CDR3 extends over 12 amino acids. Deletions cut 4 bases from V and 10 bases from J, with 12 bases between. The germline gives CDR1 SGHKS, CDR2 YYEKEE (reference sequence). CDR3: CASSPDRDEQFF. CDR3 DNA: TGTGCCAGCAGCCCCGACCGGGACGAGCAGTTCTTC.

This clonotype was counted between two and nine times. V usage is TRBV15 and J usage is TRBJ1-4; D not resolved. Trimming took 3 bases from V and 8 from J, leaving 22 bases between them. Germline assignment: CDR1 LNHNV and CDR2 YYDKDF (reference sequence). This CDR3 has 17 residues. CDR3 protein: CATSSRGRGGHREKLFF. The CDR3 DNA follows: TGTGCCACCAGCAGTCGAGGTCGAGGTGGTCATCGGGAAAAACTGTTTTTT.

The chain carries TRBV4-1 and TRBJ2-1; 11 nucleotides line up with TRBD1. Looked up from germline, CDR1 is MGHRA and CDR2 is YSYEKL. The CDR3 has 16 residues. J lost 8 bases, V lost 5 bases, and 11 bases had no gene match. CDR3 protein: CASSYTLGQGDHEQFF. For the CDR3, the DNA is TGCGCCAGCAGCTACACCTTGGGACAGGGGGACCATGAGCAGTTCTTC.

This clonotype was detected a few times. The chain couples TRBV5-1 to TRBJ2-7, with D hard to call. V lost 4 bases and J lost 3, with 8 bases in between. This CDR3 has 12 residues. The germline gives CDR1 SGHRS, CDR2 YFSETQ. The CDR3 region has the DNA TGCGCCAGCAGCCAACCCGACTACGAGCAGTACTTC. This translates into CASSQPDYEQYF.

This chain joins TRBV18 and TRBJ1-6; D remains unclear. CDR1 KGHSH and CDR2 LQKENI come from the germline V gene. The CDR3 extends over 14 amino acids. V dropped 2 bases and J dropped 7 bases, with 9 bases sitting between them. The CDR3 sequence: CASSPERRNSPLHF. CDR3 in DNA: TGTGCCAGCTCACCAGAAAGGAGAAATTCACCCCTCCACTTT. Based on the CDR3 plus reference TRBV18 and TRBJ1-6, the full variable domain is NAGVMQNPRHLVRRRGQEARLRCSPMKGHSHVYWYRQLPEEGLKFMVYLQKENIIDESGMPKERFSAEFPKEGPSILRIQQVVRGDSAAYFCASSPERRNSPLHFGNGTRLTVT.

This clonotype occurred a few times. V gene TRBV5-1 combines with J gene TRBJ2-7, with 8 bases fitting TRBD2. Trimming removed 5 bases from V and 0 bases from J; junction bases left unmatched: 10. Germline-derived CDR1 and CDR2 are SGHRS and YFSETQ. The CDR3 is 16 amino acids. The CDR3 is CASSSRAGVDSYEQYF. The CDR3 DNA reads TGCGCCAGCAGTAGTAGAGCGGGGGTCGACTCCTACGAGCAGTACTTC.

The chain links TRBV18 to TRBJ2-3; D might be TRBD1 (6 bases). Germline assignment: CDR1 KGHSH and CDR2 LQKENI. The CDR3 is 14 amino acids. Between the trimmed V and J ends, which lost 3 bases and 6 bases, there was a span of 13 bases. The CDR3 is CASSPQTGFDTQYF. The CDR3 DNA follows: TGTGCCAGCTCACCCCAGACAGGTTTCGATACGCAGTATTTT.

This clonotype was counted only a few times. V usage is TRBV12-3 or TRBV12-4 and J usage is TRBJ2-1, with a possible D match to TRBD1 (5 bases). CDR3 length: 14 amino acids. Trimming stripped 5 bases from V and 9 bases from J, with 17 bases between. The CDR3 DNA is TGTGCCAGCAGTGTCGCTTTTGGGGCCTCTGAGCAGTTCTTC. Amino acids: CASSVAFGASEQFF.